This section outlines one T cell receptor beta chain sequence together with its context. Its antigen remains unknown. The sample originates from a study of graft-versus-host responses after intestinal transplantation. Overall study context: As for transplant type, recipients had multivisceral, liver-intestinal, or isolated intestinal grafts. General study findings and limits: Early declines in HvG clones that occurred post-transplant were associated with peak circulating GvH clone levels.

Repertoires were generated with immunoSEQ multiplex PCR, while TCRdb's copy carries only in-frame clones and drops some. The sample includes more than 85,000 clones, roughly 93% of them seen just once. The sequences come from unstimulated CD8+ T cells sorted from spleen or lymph node cells, collected before intestinal transplant. The TCR comes from a human donor who received an intestinal transplant.

The CDR3 region is CSVEGGLGLAGETQYF. DNA for the CDR3: TGCAGCGTTGAAGGGGGGTTGGGACTAGCGGGAGAGACCCAGTACTTC. The J gene is TRBJ2-5, the V gene TRBV29-1; 12 nucleotides line up with TRBD2. The CDR3 runs to 16 residues. Germline V gene data show CDR1 as SQVTM and CDR2 as ANQGSEA. V gave up 1 base and J gave up 4 bases; unmatched junction bases: 7.